This T cell receptor (beta chain) was found in a study of blood T cell repertoires in COVID-19. Study information: Sites in the United States, Italy and Spain provided acute and convalescent COVID-19 samples.

This CDR3 region has 11 residues. Trimming shortened V by 7 bases and J by 3 bases, and 5 bases separated the two germline ends. Per the germline V gene, CDR1 is KGHDR and CDR2 is SFDVKD. This clone was seen more than once but under ten times. Profiled with immunoSEQ multiplex PCR; TCRdb holds only in-frame clones, not every one. Of about 120,000 clones listed, about 86% are singletons. V usage is TRBV24-1 and J usage is TRBJ1-1; no firm D call. The sample consisted of peripheral blood. The TCR sequence derives from a woman in her 50s with acute or convalescent COVID-19. The CDR3 loop reads CATSQDTEAFF. The CDR3 DNA sequence: TGTGCCACCAGCCAGGACACTGAAGCTTTCTTT.